This TCR beta chain appears in the sequencing data of a study of T cell changes during pregnancy in multiple sclerosis. The CDR3 has 12 amino acids. Germline values: CDR1 SGHRS, CDR2 YFSETQ. The table came from immunoSEQ multiplex PCR; TCRdb's copy has only in-frame clones and leaves some out. The sample includes about 67,000 clones, roughly 90% of them seen just once. This clone was detected only a few times. The junction differs from germline at one of its ends, possibly a read error. The sequence was obtained from a female donor in good health, enrolled as a control in a pregnancy study. This sequence joins TRBV5-1 and TRBJ1-2; D gene uncertain. Here the sequenced sample was peripheral blood, taken in the second trimester of pregnancy. Here the CDR3 reads CASSLDQLGFSF. CDR3 bases: TGCGCCAGCAGCTTGGATCAGCTGGGCTTTTCCTTC.